This T cell receptor beta chain emerged from a study of T cells in Graves' hyperthyroidism and ophthalmopathy. Study background: Prior to any treatment, at the point of initial diagnosis, peripheral blood was collected. General study findings and limits: Blood also showed most of the thyroid clonotypes that were expanded above 0.001.

RNA transcripts gave rise to amplified TCR beta CDR3 regions. RT-PCR in the first round (using the HTBI primer set) targeted the TCR CDR3. TCRdb reprocessed the multiplex PCR reads with MiXCR, giving one entry per CDR3 protein. Of some 550,000 distinct CDR3 sequences listed, about 16% are singletons. Each ophthalmopathy patient scored at least 3 on the Clinical Activity Score and at least 4 on NOSPECS grade, with duration under 3 months. The PBMCs studied were ones that came from 10 ml fresh peripheral blood. Trimming took 5 bases from V and 4 from J, leaving 14 bases between them. This CDR3 contains 13 residues. Germline loops: CDR1 DFQATT, CDR2 SNEGSKA (reference sequence). Of note for this clonotype: The antigen is undetermined.

This chain links TRBV20-1 with TRBJ1-2; D is ambiguous. The clonotype was recovered from a woman aged 40 to 50 with Graves' ophthalmopathy. Sequencing used blood. The CDR3 spells CSAFSFSSYGYTF. In DNA, the CDR3 is TGCAGTGCTTTTAGTTTTTCGTCCTATGGCTACACCTTC.